Shown below are 19 T cell receptor beta chains from a single sample sequenced in a study of T cells in Graves' hyperthyroidism and ophthalmopathy. Amplification yielded TCR beta CDR3 regions, with RNA transcripts as the source. When the TCR CDR3 underwent first-round RT-PCR, the HTBI primer set was used. TCRdb re-called the multiplex PCR reads with MiXCR, one entry per CDR3 protein. Of some 200,000 distinct CDR3 sequences in the sample, roughly a sixth were seen once. Sequenced sample: blood. The receptors originated from a man over 45 with Graves' hyperthyroidism.

The chain links TRBV2 to TRBJ2-5, with D possibly matching TRBD2 (6 bases). CDR3 length equals 14 residues. Germline V gives CDR1 SNHLY, CDR2 FYNNEI. V dropped 6 bases and J dropped 1 base, with 12 bases sitting between them. Here the CDR3 DNA reads TGTGCCAGCAGCTCCCGGCGGGGCCAAGAGACCCAGTACTTC. Protein: CASSSRRGQETQYF. Full variable domain (rest looked up from reference TRBV2 and TRBJ2-5): EPEVTQTPSHQVTQMGQEVILRCVPISNHLYFYWYRQILGQKVEFLVSFYNNEISEKSEIFDDQFSVERPDGSNFTLKIRSTKLEDSAMYFCASSSRRGQETQYFGPGTRLLVL.

This clonotype was detected many times. The chain links TRBV15 to TRBJ2-5; D ambiguous. From germline, CDR1 is LNHNV and CDR2 YYDKDF (reference sequence). V shed 0 bases and J shed 5 bases, with 13 bases lying between them. This CDR3 contains 15 residues. CDR3 coding DNA: TGTGCCACCAGCAGAGATTTGCAGGCTTGGGAGACCCAGTACTTC. It is translated as CATSRDLQAWETQYF.

The CDR3 DNA sequence: TGTGCCAGCAGCTCCCTAAACCCGACAGGTGGCTATGGCTACACCTTC. Residues: CASSSLNPTGGYGYTF. This sequence joins TRBV7-9 and TRBJ1-2; TRBD1 might be the D (6 bases). The germline V and J ends were trimmed by 4 bases and 4 bases, with 19 bases remaining between them. Germline V gives CDR1 SEHNR, CDR2 FQNEAQ (reference sequence). The length of the CDR3 is 16 residues. The entire variable domain, with the rest obtained from reference TRBV7-9 and TRBJ1-2, is as follows: DTGVSQNPRHKITKRGQNVTFRCDPISEHNRLYWYRQTLGQGPEFLTYFQNEAQLEKSRLLSDRFSAERPKGSFSTLEIQRTEQGDSAMYLCASSSLNPTGGYGYTFGSGTRLTVV.

This clonotype was seen many times. The rearrangement links TRBV20-1 to TRBJ2-7; D is ambiguous. Germline V lookup: CDR1 DFQATT, CDR2 SNEGSKA (reference sequence). The CDR3 runs 14 residues. V was pared by 1 base and J by 3 bases, with 13 bases between. CDR3 sequence reads: CSARAGSTDYEQYF. Written as DNA, the CDR3 is TGCAGTGCTAGAGCGGGCTCGACGGACTACGAGCAGTACTTC.

Only a few counts were recorded for this clonotype. Lacking the conserved final phenylalanine or tryptophan, this CDR3 likely reflects a read error. The chain has TRBV20-1 and TRBJ1-1; no firm D call. Trimming removed 0 bases at V and 0 bases at J, with 11 bases between. The CDR3 loop spans 15 amino acids. Germline lookup yields CDR1 DFQATT and CDR2 SNEGSKA (reference sequence). As DNA, the CDR3 is TGCAGTGCTAGAGATCTGGGCAGGATGAACACTGAAGCTTTCCTT. This codes for CSARDLGRMNTEAFL.

This clonotype was picked up many times. V usage is TRBV5-5 and J usage is TRBJ2-5; D uncertain. The CDR3 is 14 amino acids. Deletions cut 0 bases from V and 4 bases from J, with 10 bases between. CDR1 and CDR2 (germline): SGHKS, YYEKEE (reference sequence). The CDR3 spells CASSLAVGAETQYF. The CDR3 nucleotides read TGTGCCAGCAGCTTGGCCGTGGGCGCAGAGACCCAGTACTTC.

V and J are TRBV5-4 and TRBJ1-1; D may be TRBD1 (6 bases). Germline V gene data show CDR1 as SGHNT and CDR2 as YYREEE (reference sequence). The CDR3 covers 12 residues. With 1 base removed from V and 11 bases from J, the gap between germline ends came to 12 bases. The CDR3 protein is CASSLRGAPAFF. The CDR3 DNA reads as TGTGCCAGCAGCTTGAGGGGGGCCCCGGCTTTCTTT.

This clonotype was counted between two and nine times. The chain recombines TRBV6-4 with TRBJ2-3; either TRBD1 or TRBD2 may fit D (5 bases each). V shed 5 bases and J shed 2 bases, with 11 bases lying between them. This CDR3 is built from 14 residues. CDR1 and CDR2 from the germline V gene are MRHNA and SNTAGT. CDR3 in amino acids: CASSYDGATDTQYF. Here the CDR3 DNA reads TGTGCCAGCAGTTATGACGGGGCCACAGATACGCAGTATTTT.

This clonotype was picked up a small number of times. The gene calls are TRBV19 and TRBJ1-1; TRBD1 agrees at 7 bases. The CDR3 is made up of 15 amino acids. V lost 6 bases to trimming and J lost 4 bases; unmatched junction nucleotides: 11. Germline CDR1 is LNHDA and CDR2 is SQIVND (reference sequence). DNA of the CDR3: TGTGCCAGTAGCAAAAACAACAGGGGAGGCACTGAAGCTTTCTTT. The encoded protein is CASSKNNRGGTEAFF.

In this sample, this clonotype turned up many times. The V and J genes are TRBV28 and TRBJ2-7, with 11 bases lining up with TRBD2. CDR3 length: 15 amino acids. After removal of 3 bases from V and 2 bases from J, the junction contained 3 bases not matched to a gene. CDR1 is MDHEN, CDR2 SYDVKM, per germline. CDR3 amino acids: CASSFQLAGAYEQYF. The CDR3 DNA is TGTGCCAGCAGTTTCCAACTAGCGGGAGCCTACGAGCAGTACTTC.

This rearrangement joins TRBV3-1 to TRBJ2-2; D is undetermined. In germline, CDR1 is LGHDT, CDR2 YNNKEL (reference sequence). The CDR3 is made up of 14 amino acids. Trimming removed 6 bases from V and 7 bases from J, with 15 bases in between. Here the CDR3 reads CASSSRPLSGELFF. In nucleotides, the CDR3 is TGTGCCAGCAGTTCCCGGCCGCTGAGCGGGGAGCTGTTTTTT.

Here the CDR3 DNA reads TGCAGTGCTACCCAACTAGCGGGAGGGCCTGGGGCCAACGTCCTGACTTTC. Residues: CSATQLAGGPGANVLTF. This rearrangement joins TRBV20-1 to TRBJ2-6; 13 bases agree with TRBD2. J was trimmed by 2 bases and V by 4 bases; bases with no gene match: 5. The CDR3 contains 17 residues. Per germline, CDR1 DFQATT and CDR2 SNEGSKA (reference sequence).

This clonotype was recorded many times. The chain joins TRBV28 to TRBJ1-2; D unresolved. This CDR3 comprises 14 residues. V gave up 2 bases and J gave up 4 bases, with 11 bases separating them. Per germline, CDR1 MDHEN and CDR2 SYDVKM. This CDR3 is CASSLPRVGYGYTF. DNA of the CDR3: TGTGCCAGCAGTTTACCCCGGGTCGGCTATGGCTACACCTTC.

This clonotype was seen only a few times. The chain uses TRBV4-2 and TRBJ2-7; no clear D. V was shortened by 1 base and J by 0 bases, with 10 bases between the two germline ends. CDR3 length: 15 residues. Germline assignment: CDR1 LGHNA and CDR2 YNFKEQ. This CDR3 is CASSQVSASSYEQYF. The DNA of the CDR3 is TGTGCCAGCAGCCAAGTATCAGCCAGCTCCTACGAGCAGTACTTC.

Only a few counts were recorded for this clonotype. This chain joins TRBV5-1 and TRBJ1-3; the D is unclear. CDR1 SGHRS and CDR2 YFSETQ come from the germline V gene. The CDR3 contains 15 residues. V lost 0 bases, J lost 0 bases, and 7 bases lay in between. The CDR3 loop is CASSLDTSSGNTIYF. The DNA of the CDR3 is TGCGCCAGCAGCTTGGACACCAGCTCTGGAAACACCATATATTTT.

This clonotype was recorded many times. This sequence joins TRBV5-6 and TRBJ2-3; weak D call: TRBD2 (5 bases). Germline lookup yields CDR1 SGHDT and CDR2 YYEEEE. V was shortened by 4 bases and J by 1 base, with 16 bases between the two germline ends. The CDR3 contains 16 residues. CDR3 nucleotide sequence: TGTGCCAGCAGCGAAGGAATCGGGGTAGGCACAGATACGCAGTATTTT. The encoded protein is CASSEGIGVGTDTQYF.

V gene TRBV5-1 combines with J gene TRBJ2-2; D is unresolved. V lost 0 bases and J lost 7, with 7 bases in between. This CDR3 region has 13 residues. CDR1 and CDR2 (germline): SGHRS, YFSETQ. CDR3: CASSLVGIGELFF. Here the CDR3 DNA reads TGCGCCAGCAGCTTGGTTGGAATCGGGGAGCTGTTTTTT.

This clonotype was seen at least ten times. The gene calls are TRBV3-1 and TRBJ1-5; a possible D gene is TRBD1 (6 bases). Trimming pared 0 bases from V and 2 bases from J, leaving 11 bases between. This CDR3 contains 16 residues. Germline CDR1 LGHDT, CDR2 YNNKEL (reference sequence). DNA for the CDR3: TGTGCCAGCAGCCAAGAAGCATCAGGGGGCAATCAGCCCCAGCATTTT. Protein: CASSQEASGGNQPQHF. The whole variable domain, remainder taken from reference TRBV3-1 and TRBJ1-5, is DTAVSQTPKYLVTQMGNDKSIKCEQNLGHDTMYWYKQDSKKFLKIMFSYNNKELIINETVPNRFSPKSPDKAHLNLHINSLELGDSAVYFCASSQEASGGNQPQHFGDGTRLSIL.

This clonotype was observed at least ten times. The chain recombines TRBV28 with TRBJ1-4, with D possibly TRBD1 on 5 matching bases. V lost 1 base to trimming and J lost 1 base, with 7 bases between them. The CDR3 contains 15 residues. Germline-derived CDR1 and CDR2 are MDHEN and SYDVKM. The CDR3 DNA reads TGTGCCAGCAGTTTATTACAGGAAACTAATGAAAAACTGTTTTTT. It is translated as CASSLLQETNEKLFF.